A single sample is the source of the 16 T cell receptor beta chains below, sequenced in a study of blood T cell repertoires in COVID-19. TCRdb's copy holds only in-frame clones and misses some; the assay was immunoSEQ multiplex PCR. The sample yields 25,000 to 35,000 clones, 84% seen once. The sequencing input was peripheral blood. These receptors came from a man in his 70s with active COVID-19.

The rearrangement joins TRBV3-1 (or the pseudogene TRBV3-2) to TRBJ2-1; 8 positions match TRBD2. Trimming cost V 6 bases and J 7 bases; bases outside gene matches: 11. Germline V gene lookup returns CDR1 LGHDT and CDR2 YNNKEL (reference sequence). This CDR3 has 15 amino acids. The CDR3 DNA reads TGTGCCAGCAGTCCACGATCGGGAGGGAATAATGAGCAGTTCTTC. Translating gives CASSPRSGGNNEQFF.

The chain links TRBV9 to TRBJ2-2, with 12 bases that match TRBD2. Germline CDR1 is SGDLS and CDR2 is YYNGEE. The CDR3 length is 18 residues. Unmatched junction bases numbered 11, after V lost 1 base and J lost 7 bases. This CDR3 reads CASSVHPSGGAGGGELFF. As DNA, the CDR3 is TGTGCCAGCAGCGTACACCCTAGCGGGGGGGCAGGAGGCGGGGAGCTGTTTTTT.

This rearrangement joins TRBV7-2 to TRBJ1-1, with TRBD1 identical over 9 bases. The CDR3 extends over 15 amino acids. Germline-derived CDR1 and CDR2 are SGHTA and FQGNSA. J was trimmed by 0 bases and V by 5 bases; bases with no gene match: 4. CDR3 protein: CASSRDRAMNTEAFF. The CDR3 coding sequence is TGTGCCAGCAGCCGGGACAGGGCCATGAACACTGAAGCTTTCTTT.

This clone was counted a few times. This chain connects TRBV20-1 to TRBJ2-5, with TRBD2 identical over 9 bases. V was pared by 3 bases and J by 1 base, with 6 bases of the junction left unmatched. In germline, CDR1 is DFQATT, CDR2 SNEGSKA (reference sequence). This CDR3 has 15 residues. For the CDR3, the DNA is TGCAGTGCTAGTCCCTCTAGCGGGGCCCAAGAGACCCAGTACTTC. This sequence encodes CSASPSSGAQETQYF.

The CDR3, as DNA: TGTGCCAGCAGCAAAGCACCCGACTCGGGTGAAAAACTGTTTTTT. Encoded protein: CASSKAPDSGEKLFF. The rearrangement links TRBV21-1 to TRBJ1-4. TRBV21-1 is a pseudogene locus. This CDR3 has 15 residues.

V and J are TRBV20-1 and TRBJ1-5; 8 nucleotides align to TRBD1. Germline V CDR1 and CDR2: DFQATT, SNEGSKA (reference sequence). V shed 3 bases, J shed 7 bases, and the junction held 11 bases outside the gene matches. The CDR3 has 15 amino acids. CDR3 sequence: CSASFPTGANQPQHF. CDR3 nucleotide sequence: TGCAGTGCTAGTTTCCCGACAGGGGCAAACCAGCCCCAGCATTTT.

This chain uses TRBV6-4 with TRBJ2-3; D is perhaps TRBD2 (5 bases). Germline loops: CDR1 MRHNA, CDR2 SNTAGT. Trimming took 9 bases from V and 2 from J, leaving 12 bases between them. The CDR3 extends over 13 amino acids. DNA for the CDR3: TGTGCCAGGAGCCTACTAGACACAGATACGCAGTATTTT. Its translation is CARSLLDTDTQYF.

This clone was counted only a few times. This chain connects TRBV6-4 to TRBJ2-7, with D maybe TRBD2 (6 bases). CDR3 length: 15 amino acids. Trimming took off 4 bases at V and 2 bases at J, with 15 bases between the two ends. Germline CDR1 is MRHNA and CDR2 is SNTAGT. The CDR3 sequence: CASSVREVNPYEQYF. Here the CDR3 DNA reads TGTGCCAGCAGTGTGCGGGAAGTTAATCCCTACGAGCAGTACTTC.

This clone was recorded once. This rearrangement joins TRBV27 to TRBJ1-5; TRBD1 agrees at 9 bases. CDR3 size: 15 residues. CDR1 MNHEY and CDR2 SMNVEV come from the germline V gene (reference sequence). V was pared by 10 bases and J by 2 bases, with 9 bases of the junction left unmatched. CDR3 amino acids: CATRVTGGGNQPQHF. The CDR3 DNA follows: TGTGCCACCAGGGTAACAGGGGGCGGCAATCAGCCCCAGCATTTT.

V is TRBV3-1 (or the pseudogene TRBV3-2) and J is TRBJ1-6; D is possibly TRBD1 (5 bases). Germline V CDR1 and CDR2: LGHDT, YNNKEL (reference sequence). Trimming removed 4 bases at V and 7 bases at J, with 11 bases between. The CDR3 loop spans 14 amino acids. DNA for the CDR3: TGTGCCAGCAGCCCGACAGATAGAAATTCACCCCTCCACTTT. It specifies CASSPTDRNSPLHF.

Comment on this clone: One end of the junction is discordant with germline, which a read error may explain. This sample includes further DNA sequences coding for the same CDR3. The V and J genes are TRBV6-1 and TRBJ2-7; 10 positions agree with TRBD1. The CDR3 covers 17 residues. Germline V gene data show CDR1 as MNHNS and CDR2 as SASEGT. The CDR3 coding sequence is TGTGCCAGCAGCGAAGAAAAAAGGACAGGGGGTCCTCACGAGCAGTACTTC. The encoded protein is CASSEEKRTGGPHEQYF.

The genes are TRBV11-2 and TRBJ2-5; 9 bases are a match to TRBD1. The trim removed 6 bases at V and 3 bases at J, leaving 8 bases unmatched. This CDR3 contains 15 residues. Germline assignment: CDR1 SGHAT and CDR2 FQNNGV. DNA of the CDR3: TGTGCCAGCAGTTTGGACAGGGGACTTAAAGAGACCCAGTACTTC. This codes for CASSLDRGLKETQYF.

The V call is TRBV7-8, the J call TRBJ2-7; D might be TRBD2 (7 bases). Germline loops: CDR1 SGHVS, CDR2 FQNEAQ. V lost 6 bases and J lost 4, with 16 bases in between. The CDR3 covers 14 residues. The CDR3 nucleotides read TGTGCCAGCAGACAAGGGGGGGACGCGTACGAGCAGTACTTC. It codes for CASRQGGDAYEQYF.

The chain has TRBV5-1 and TRBJ2-3; a weak D match, TRBD2 (6 bases). The V end was cut by 4 bases, the J end by 0 bases, with 18 bases between. Germline V gives CDR1 SGHRS, CDR2 YFSETQ. The length of the CDR3 is 17 residues. The CDR3 reads CASSQGDSTASTDTQYF. CDR3 DNA sequence: TGCGCCAGCAGCCAAGGGGACTCGACTGCTAGCACAGATACGCAGTATTTT. The full variable domain, in which reference TRBV5-1 and TRBJ2-3 provide the parts outside the CDR3, is KAGVTQTPRYLIKTRGQQVTLSCSPISGHRSVSWYQQTPGQGLQFLFEYFSETQRNKGNFPGRFSGRQFSNSRSEMNVSTLELGDSALYLCASSQGDSTASTDTQYFGPGTRLTVL.

V is TRBV5-4 and J is TRBJ1-1, with TRBD1 as a possible D gene (6 bases). V lost 4 bases to trimming and J lost 5 bases, with 18 bases between them. CDR1 SGHNT and CDR2 YYREEE come from the germline V gene (reference sequence). This CDR3 is 15 amino acids long. The CDR3 DNA reads TGTGCCAGCAGCCCCCGATATAGGGGGGGGACTGAAGCTTTCTTT. Translating it yields CASSPRYRGGTEAFF.

This clone has a single count. The chain couples TRBV3-1 (or the pseudogene TRBV3-2) to TRBJ1-5; D not resolved. The ends were cut back, 1 base at V and 2 bases at J, with 6 bases in the middle. Germline V gene sequence: CDR1 LGHDT, CDR2 YNNKEL (reference sequence). The CDR3 covers 14 residues. This CDR3 reads CASSQGAGNQPQHF. The CDR3, as DNA: TGTGCCAGCAGCCAAGGGGCAGGCAATCAGCCCCAGCATTTT.